The T cell receptor beta chain under discussion was sequenced for a study of monozygotic twins with inflammatory bowel disease. Overall study findings and caveats: Reduced clonotype sharing with other individuals was observed in IBD patients relative to healthy twins, especially with disease activity. Some repertoire variability may stem from patients' differing immunosuppressive treatments.

On this clonotype itself: Its specificity is unknown.

This CDR3 region has 16 residues. Germline CDR1 reads KGHSH; CDR2 reads LQKENI. Nested amplification of TCRalpha and TCRbeta cDNA involved two PCRs of roughly 17 and 9 cycles. TCRdb re-called the 5' RACE reads and catalogs CDR3 proteins one per entry, DNA excluded. Its table records around 450,000 distinct CDR3 sequences. This chain links TRBV18 with TRBJ1-2; absent DNA, TCRdb's TRBD1 call cannot be checked. The specimen was blood. The source of this sequence is a human donor with ulcerative colitis or Crohn's disease, or a healthy co-twin of an affected twin (not recorded which). CDR3 residues: CASSPGVRMNNYGYTF.